A single sample gave rise to the 23 T cell receptor beta chains below, sequenced in a study of blood T cell repertoires in COVID-19. Assay used: immunoSEQ multiplex PCR; TCRdb lists only in-frame clones, some missing. The sample contains about 120,000 clones, approximately 80% of which appear only once. Sequencing was done on a sample of peripheral blood. Receptor source: a human donor in a cohort sampled during active COVID-19.

The chain couples TRBV10-2 to TRBJ2-1; 9 nucleotides align to TRBD1. Trimming cost V 6 bases and J 4 bases; bases outside gene matches: 10. CDR3 length equals 16 residues. Looked up from germline, CDR1 is WSHSY and CDR2 is SAAADI. The CDR3 spells CASSPGRTGEYNEQFF. The DNA for the CDR3 is TGCGCCAGCAGCCCCGGGAGGACAGGGGAATACAATGAGCAGTTCTTC.

The genes are TRBV28 and TRBJ1-6, with 7 bases that match TRBD1. This CDR3 is 16 amino acids long. V shed 5 bases, J shed 9 bases, and the junction held 13 bases outside the gene matches. Germline CDR1 and CDR2: MDHEN and SYDVKM. CDR3 DNA sequence: TGTGCCAGCAGTATATACAGAGGAGGGGGCAGTTCACCCCTCCACTTT. It yields the protein CASSIYRGGGSSPLHF.

The chain employs TRBV7-6 and TRBJ2-1; TRBD1 is a possible D gene (6 bases). The CDR3 loop spans 15 amino acids. Trimming pared 4 bases from V and 1 base from J, leaving 11 bases between. Germline loops: CDR1 SGHVS, CDR2 FNYEAQ. The CDR3 region is CASSSWTASYNEQFF. The CDR3 region has the DNA TGTGCCAGCAGCTCCTGGACAGCTTCCTACAATGAGCAGTTCTTC.

The chain has TRBV3-1 (or the pseudogene TRBV3-2) and TRBJ2-7; 7 bases match TRBD1. CDR3 length: 13 amino acids. CDR1 and CDR2 from the germline V gene are LGHDT and YNNKEL (reference sequence). Unmatched junction bases numbered 8, after V lost 5 bases and J lost 7 bases. CDR3 amino acids: CASSEQGLGEQYF. DNA of the CDR3: TGTGCCAGCAGCGAACAGGGGTTGGGAGAGCAGTACTTC.

Concerning this clone: This same CDR3 is encoded by further DNA sequences in the sample. The chain employs TRBV5-1 and TRBJ2-7; 10 bases agree with TRBD1. CDR1 and CDR2 from the germline V gene are SGHRS and YFSETQ. CDR3 length: 14 amino acids. V lost 4 bases and J lost 4; bases outside the gene matches: 5. The CDR3 nucleotides are TGCGCCAGCAGCCTCGGACAGGGGGGATACGAGCAGTACTTC. This gives the protein CASSLGQGGYEQYF.

J is TRBJ2-3 and V is TRBV20-1; weak D call: TRBD1 (6 bases). Germline CDR1 is DFQATT and CDR2 is SNEGSKA (reference sequence). The V gene lost 3 bases and the J gene lost 2 bases, with 12 bases spanning the gap. This CDR3 has 14 residues. This CDR3 is CSASSGDATDTQYF. The CDR3 DNA sequence: TGCAGTGCTAGTTCAGGGGACGCCACAGATACGCAGTATTTT.

The chain couples TRBV14 to TRBJ1-2, with D possibly TRBD1 on 5 matching bases. The ends were cut back, 1 base at V and 8 bases at J, with 17 bases in the middle. Germline V lookup: CDR1 SGHDN, CDR2 FVKESK. The CDR3 covers 15 residues. The CDR3 loop is CASSQGTRGGEGYTF. The CDR3 DNA is TGTGCCAGCAGCCAAGGGACGCGCGGGGGGGAAGGCTACACCTTC.

This clone was counted only a few times. Different DNA sequences within this sample yield the same CDR3. Here the CDR3 DNA reads TGTGCCAGCAGCCTGACTAGCGGGGCGAACACCGGGGAGCTGTTTTTT. It encodes CASSLTSGANTGELFF. The rearrangement links TRBV7-2 to TRBJ2-2; TRBD2 matches 11 bases. The V segment lost 5 bases and the J segment 0 bases; nucleotides outside the gene matches: 2. Germline lookup yields CDR1 SGHTA and CDR2 FQGNSA. There are 16 residues in the CDR3.

The chain joins TRBV7-8 to TRBJ2-1, with 8 bases fitting TRBD2. Germline lookup yields CDR1 SGHVS and CDR2 FQNEAQ. Germline trimming cut 5 bases from V and 1 base from J; bases unmatched to any gene: 7. The CDR3 contains 16 residues. The DNA for the CDR3 is TGTGCCAGCAGCCCAGTAGCGGGACTATCCTACAATGAGCAGTTCTTC. Its protein is CASSPVAGLSYNEQFF.

A single count supports this clone. The rearrangement joins TRBV7-2 to TRBJ2-1, with TRBD2 matching over 8 bases. The V and J ends lost 3 bases and 6 bases, in that order; junction bases with no gene match: 7. The germline V gene encodes CDR1 SGHTA and CDR2 FQGNSA. This CDR3 has 15 amino acids. CDR3 amino acids: CASSFWRGAANEQFF. CDR3 nucleotide sequence: TGTGCCAGCAGCTTTTGGCGGGGGGCGGCCAATGAGCAGTTCTTC.

V usage is TRBV2 and J usage is TRBJ2-3; D unresolved. CDR1 and CDR2 from the germline V gene are SNHLY and FYNNEI. The CDR3 runs to 14 residues. Trimming cost V 2 bases and J 3 bases, with 9 bases left between them. The CDR3 sequence is CASSESRTTDTQYF. The CDR3 DNA reads as TGTGCCAGCAGTGAATCTAGAACGACAGATACGCAGTATTTT.

The rearrangement links TRBV6-5 to TRBJ2-7, with D perhaps TRBD1 (6 bases). Trimming took 4 bases from V and 2 from J, leaving 12 bases between them. Germline loops: CDR1 MNHEY, CDR2 SVGAGI. The length of the CDR3 is 14 residues. The CDR3 bases are TGTGCCAGCAGTTTTGACAGGTCCACCTACGAGCAGTACTTC. Its protein is CASSFDRSTYEQYF.

This chain connects TRBV6-6 to TRBJ1-4, with D tentatively TRBD1 (6 bases). Per the germline V gene, CDR1 is MNHNY and CDR2 is SVGAGI (reference sequence). Trimming pared 2 bases from V and 6 bases from J, leaving 7 bases between. CDR3 length equals 13 residues. The CDR3 nucleotides read TGTGCCAGCAGTTACCAGGGGTATGAAAAACTGTTTTTT. This gives the protein CASSYQGYEKLFF.

V is TRBV7-9 and J is TRBJ1-4; no reliable D call. Looked up from germline, CDR1 is SEHNR and CDR2 is FQNEAQ (reference sequence). The CDR3 consists of 13 residues. Deletions cut 2 bases from V and 7 bases from J, with 8 bases between. The DNA for the CDR3 is TGTGCCAGCAGCTTAAGTGCGGGTGAAAAACTGTTTTTT. Its protein is CASSLSAGEKLFF.

This clone has just one count. The chain uses TRBV7-8 and TRBJ2-3, with D maybe TRBD1 (5 bases). CDR1 and CDR2 (germline): SGHVS, FQNEAQ. V lost 4 bases to trimming and J lost 3 bases, with 14 bases between them. The CDR3 length is 15 residues. The CDR3, as DNA: TGTGCCAGCAGCTGGGGCAGGTTAGGGACAGATACGCAGTATTTT. Its translation is CASSWGRLGTDTQYF.

This clone showed up just a few times. J is TRBJ2-3 and V is TRBV2, with 8 bases that match TRBD2. Germline assignment: CDR1 SNHLY and CDR2 FYNNEI. The V gene end was trimmed by 5 bases and the J gene end by 4 bases; junction bases not matched to a gene: 17. The CDR3 extends over 18 amino acids. In nucleotides, the CDR3 is TGTGCCAGCAGTCGCGGTCCCTCGGGGGGGGCCGGTGCAGATACGCAGTATTTT. Its protein is CASSRGPSGGAGADTQYF.

The chain uses TRBV9 and TRBJ1-1; a weak D match, TRBD1 (5 bases). Per germline, CDR1 SGDLS and CDR2 YYNGEE. V lost 0 bases to trimming and J lost 5 bases, with 14 bases between them. The CDR3 spans 15 residues. The CDR3 protein is CASSVATGGMTEAFF. The DNA for the CDR3 is TGTGCCAGCAGCGTAGCTACGGGGGGAATGACTGAAGCTTTCTTT.

This sequence joins TRBV5-1 and TRBJ2-3; 11 bases fit TRBD2. V was pared by 0 bases and J by 11 bases, with 11 bases of the junction left unmatched. CDR1 and CDR2 (germline): SGHRS, YFSETQ. CDR3 size: 16 residues. The CDR3 nucleotides read TGCGCCAGCAGCTTGGAGGATAGCGGGGGGGCGACTAGGCAGTATTTT. It specifies CASSLEDSGGATRQYF.

This chain connects TRBV3-1 (or the pseudogene TRBV3-2) to TRBJ1-2; 8 nucleotides align to TRBD1. The CDR3 has 14 residues. In germline, CDR1 is LGHDT, CDR2 YNNKEL (reference sequence). Germline trimming cut 3 bases from V and 7 bases from J; bases unmatched to any gene: 7. CDR3 amino acids: CASSQTTGVGGYTF. In DNA form, the CDR3 reads TGTGCCAGCAGCCAGACGACAGGGGTGGGTGGCTACACCTTC.

The rearrangement uses TRBV5-6 and TRBJ2-6; TRBD2 is a possible D gene (6 bases). This CDR3 comprises 17 residues. Germline assignment: CDR1 SGHDT and CDR2 YYEEEE. Trimming took off 3 bases at V and 0 bases at J, with 13 bases between the two ends. CDR3 DNA sequence: TGTGCCAGCAGCTCCGGAGGGACCATCTCTGGGGCCAACGTCCTGACTTTC. As protein: CASSSGGTISGANVLTF.

The chain couples TRBV5-5 to TRBJ1-4; D perhaps matches TRBD1 (6 bases). V lost 7 bases and J 7 bases, leaving 14 bases between the germline ends. CDR3 length: 13 residues. CDR1 and CDR2 (germline): SGHKS, YYEKEE (reference sequence). The CDR3 loop is CASGGAGAEKLFF. CDR3 sequence (DNA): TGTGCCAGCGGGGGCGCGGGAGCTGAAAAACTGTTTTTT.

The J gene is TRBJ2-1, the V gene TRBV6-5; maybe TRBD1 (6 bases). In germline, CDR1 is MNHEY, CDR2 SVGAGI. Trimming took off 6 bases at V and 7 bases at J, with 16 bases between the two ends. The CDR3 is made up of 14 amino acids. CDR3 sequence reads: CASRSGVGVNEQFF. For the CDR3, the DNA is TGTGCCAGCAGATCAGGGGTAGGGGTGAATGAGCAGTTCTTC.

The V and J genes are TRBV5-1 and TRBJ1-1; TRBD1 might be the D (6 bases). V shed 1 base and J shed 7 bases, with 17 bases lying between them. Germline V lookup: CDR1 SGHRS, CDR2 YFSETQ. CDR3 size: 15 residues. The chain's CDR3 is CASSLSTQGRGEAFF. The CDR3 DNA reads TGCGCCAGCAGCTTGTCAACTCAGGGGCGAGGTGAAGCTTTCTTT.